The source of this TCR beta chain is a study of vaccination effects on CD4 cells after COVID-19. Findings of the study overall: Clones that were induced by infection or by vaccine showed marked contraction late after vaccination. Researchers report that only 1 of 255 vaccine-induced clones in healthy vaccinees cross-reacted with common cold coronaviruses.

Antigen-specific CD4+ T cells expanded by the ViraFEST assay with viral peptide pools were then sequenced. Cultured cells yielded isolated CD4+ T cells after less than 11 days. Two-dose vaccination with either BNT162b2 or mRNA-1273 was given to the participants. PBMC cultures contained over 1.5 million cells per well, 10 IU/ml IL-2 and 10 ug/ml peptides. The table came from immunoSEQ multiplex PCR; TCRdb's copy has only in-frame clones and leaves some out. The profile shows about 61,000 clones, approximately 73% of them singletons. About this clone: What it binds is unknown.

Material: CD4+ T cells from PBMCs cultured with HCoV-229E spike peptides, obtained after COVID-19 vaccination. The origin of this receptor is a human donor who received a COVID-19 vaccine.

The CDR3 nucleotides read TGTGCCAGTAGTAGCGGGGGCCCTCAAGAGACCCAGTACTTC. Protein: CASSSGGPQETQYF. The V gene is TRBV19, the J gene TRBJ2-5; D might be TRBD2 (7 bases). Per the germline V gene, CDR1 is LNHDA and CDR2 is SQIVND (reference sequence). This CDR3 has 14 residues. V was trimmed by 4 bases and J by 2 bases, leaving 11 bases between them.